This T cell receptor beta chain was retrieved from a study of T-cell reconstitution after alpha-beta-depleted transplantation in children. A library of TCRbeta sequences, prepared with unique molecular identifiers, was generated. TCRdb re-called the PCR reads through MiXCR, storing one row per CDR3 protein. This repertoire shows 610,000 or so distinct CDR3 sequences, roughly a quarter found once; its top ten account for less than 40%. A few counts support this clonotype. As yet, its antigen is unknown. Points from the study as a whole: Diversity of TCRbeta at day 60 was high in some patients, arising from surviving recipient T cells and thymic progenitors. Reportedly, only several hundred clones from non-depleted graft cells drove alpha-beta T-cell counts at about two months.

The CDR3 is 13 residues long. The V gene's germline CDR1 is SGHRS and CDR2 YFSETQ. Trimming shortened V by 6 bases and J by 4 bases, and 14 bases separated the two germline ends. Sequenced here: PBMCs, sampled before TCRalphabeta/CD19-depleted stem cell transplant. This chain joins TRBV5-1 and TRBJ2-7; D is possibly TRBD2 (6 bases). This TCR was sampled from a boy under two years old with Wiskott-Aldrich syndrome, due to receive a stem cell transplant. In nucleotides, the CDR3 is TGCGCCAGCAATGTTAACCGGGGGTACGAGCAGTACTTC. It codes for CASNVNRGYEQYF.